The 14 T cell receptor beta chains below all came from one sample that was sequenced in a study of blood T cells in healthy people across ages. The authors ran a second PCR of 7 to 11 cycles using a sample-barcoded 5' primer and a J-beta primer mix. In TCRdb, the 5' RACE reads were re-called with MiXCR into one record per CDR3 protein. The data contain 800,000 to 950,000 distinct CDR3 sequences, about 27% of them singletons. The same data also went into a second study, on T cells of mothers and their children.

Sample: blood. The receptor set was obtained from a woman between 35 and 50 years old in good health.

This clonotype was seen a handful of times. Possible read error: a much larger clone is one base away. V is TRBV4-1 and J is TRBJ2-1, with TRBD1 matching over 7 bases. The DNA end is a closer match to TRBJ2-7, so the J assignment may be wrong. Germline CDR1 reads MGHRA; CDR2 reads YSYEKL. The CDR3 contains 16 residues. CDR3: CASSQDWGTVPHEQYF. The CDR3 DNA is TGCGCCAGCAGCCAAGATTGGGGGACAGTCCCCCACGAGCAGTACTTC.

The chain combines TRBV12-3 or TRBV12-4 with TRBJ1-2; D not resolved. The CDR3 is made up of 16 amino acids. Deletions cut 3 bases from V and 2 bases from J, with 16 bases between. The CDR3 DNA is TGTGCCAGCAGTTTTACCCCCGGAGGAAGGAACTATGGCTACACCTTC. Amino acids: CASSFTPGGRNYGYTF.

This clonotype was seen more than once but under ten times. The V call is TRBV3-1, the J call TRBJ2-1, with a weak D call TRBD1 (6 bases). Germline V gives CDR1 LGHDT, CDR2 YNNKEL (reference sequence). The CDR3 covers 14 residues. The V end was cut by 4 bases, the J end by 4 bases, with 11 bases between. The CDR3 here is CASSRWQGYNEQFF. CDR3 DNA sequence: TGTGCCAGCAGCCGCTGGCAGGGGTACAATGAGCAGTTCTTC.

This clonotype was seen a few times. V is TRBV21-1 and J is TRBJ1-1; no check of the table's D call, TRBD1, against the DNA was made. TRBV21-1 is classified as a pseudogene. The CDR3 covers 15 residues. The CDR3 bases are TGTGCCAGCAGCAACTACGGTTCCAGGGACGCTGAAGCTTTCTTT. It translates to CASSNYGSRDAEAFF.

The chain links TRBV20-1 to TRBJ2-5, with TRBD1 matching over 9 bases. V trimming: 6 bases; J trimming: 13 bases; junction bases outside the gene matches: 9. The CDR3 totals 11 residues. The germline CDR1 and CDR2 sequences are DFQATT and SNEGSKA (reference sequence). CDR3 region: CSAAQDRGLYF. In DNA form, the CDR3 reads TGCAGTGCCGCACAGGACAGGGGACTGTACTTC.

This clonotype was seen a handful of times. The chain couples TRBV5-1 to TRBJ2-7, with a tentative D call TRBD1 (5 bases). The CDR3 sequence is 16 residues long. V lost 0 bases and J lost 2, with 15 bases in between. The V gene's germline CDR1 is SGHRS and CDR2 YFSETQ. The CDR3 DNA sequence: TGCGCCAGCAGCTTGGGTCCCGCCAGGGTGGCCTACGAGCAGTACTTC. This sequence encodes CASSLGPARVAYEQYF.

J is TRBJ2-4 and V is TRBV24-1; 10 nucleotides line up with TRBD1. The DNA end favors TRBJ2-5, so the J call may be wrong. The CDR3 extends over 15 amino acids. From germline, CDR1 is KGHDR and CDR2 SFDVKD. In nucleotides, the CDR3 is TGTGCCACCAGTGATGACAGGGGGCAACAAGAGACCCAGTACTTC. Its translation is CATSDDRGQQETQYF.

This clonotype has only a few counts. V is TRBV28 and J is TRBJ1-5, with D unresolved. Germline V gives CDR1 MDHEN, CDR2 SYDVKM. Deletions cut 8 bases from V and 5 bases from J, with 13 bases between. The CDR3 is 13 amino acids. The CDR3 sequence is CASCVFRDQPQHF. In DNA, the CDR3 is TGTGCCAGCTGCGTGTTTCGAGATCAGCCCCAGCATTTT.

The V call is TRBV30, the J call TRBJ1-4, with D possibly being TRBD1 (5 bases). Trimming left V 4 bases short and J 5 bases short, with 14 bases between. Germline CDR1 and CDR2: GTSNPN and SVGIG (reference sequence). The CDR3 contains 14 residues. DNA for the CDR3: TGTGCCTGGACCCCAGGGAGCTTAAATGAAAAACTGTTTTTT. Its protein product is CAWTPGSLNEKLFF.

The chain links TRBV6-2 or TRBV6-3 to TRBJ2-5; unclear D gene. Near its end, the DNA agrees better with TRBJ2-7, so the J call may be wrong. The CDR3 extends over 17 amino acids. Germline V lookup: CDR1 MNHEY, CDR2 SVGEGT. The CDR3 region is CASYVGSSQAEIYEQYF. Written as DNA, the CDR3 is TGTGCCAGCTACGTAGGGTCATCGCAGGCCGAAATCTACGAGCAGTACTTC.

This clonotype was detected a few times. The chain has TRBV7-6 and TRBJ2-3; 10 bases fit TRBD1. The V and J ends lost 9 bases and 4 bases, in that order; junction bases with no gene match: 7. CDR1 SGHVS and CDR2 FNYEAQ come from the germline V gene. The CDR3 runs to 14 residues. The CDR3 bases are TGTGCCAGTGACAGGGGGCTTAGGTCAGATACGCAGTATTTT. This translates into CASDRGLRSDTQYF.

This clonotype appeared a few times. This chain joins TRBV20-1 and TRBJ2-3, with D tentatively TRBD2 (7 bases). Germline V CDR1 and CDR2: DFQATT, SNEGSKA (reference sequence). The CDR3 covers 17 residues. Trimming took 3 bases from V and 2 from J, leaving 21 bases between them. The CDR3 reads CSASPKGAGAYTDTQYF. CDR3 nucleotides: TGCAGTGCTAGCCCAAAAGGGGCGGGGGCATACACAGATACGCAGTATTTT.

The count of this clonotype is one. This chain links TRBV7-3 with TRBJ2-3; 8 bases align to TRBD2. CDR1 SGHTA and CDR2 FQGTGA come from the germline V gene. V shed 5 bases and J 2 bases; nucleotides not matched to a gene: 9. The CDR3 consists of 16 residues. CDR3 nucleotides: TGTGCCAGCAGCGATGGGATAGCGGGGAACACAGATACGCAGTATTTT. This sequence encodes CASSDGIAGNTDTQYF.

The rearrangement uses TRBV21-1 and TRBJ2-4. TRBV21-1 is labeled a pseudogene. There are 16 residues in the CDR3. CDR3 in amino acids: CASSKVGRKAKNIQYF. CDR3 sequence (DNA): TGTGCCAGCAGCAAAGTGGGTAGGAAAGCCAAAAACATTCAGTACTTC.